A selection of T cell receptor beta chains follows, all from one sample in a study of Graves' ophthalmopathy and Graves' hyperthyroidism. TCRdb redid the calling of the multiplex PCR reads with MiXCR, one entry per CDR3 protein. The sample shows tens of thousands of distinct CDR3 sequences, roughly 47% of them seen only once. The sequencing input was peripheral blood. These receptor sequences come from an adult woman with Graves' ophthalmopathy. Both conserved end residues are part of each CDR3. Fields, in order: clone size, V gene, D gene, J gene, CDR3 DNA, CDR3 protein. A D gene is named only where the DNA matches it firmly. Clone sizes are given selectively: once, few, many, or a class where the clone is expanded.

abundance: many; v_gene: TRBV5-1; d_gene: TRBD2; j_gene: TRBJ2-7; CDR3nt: TGCGCCAGCAGCTTCGCTAGCGGGCCCTACGAGCAGTACTTC; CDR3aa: CASSFASGPYEQYF
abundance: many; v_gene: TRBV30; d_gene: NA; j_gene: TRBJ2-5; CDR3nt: TGTGCCTGGAGTCAACGACAAGAGACCCAGTACTTC; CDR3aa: CAWSQRQETQYF
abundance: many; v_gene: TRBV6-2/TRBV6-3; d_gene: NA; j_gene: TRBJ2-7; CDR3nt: TGTGCCAGCAGCGACCCCGACAGATCATCCTACGAGCAGTACTTC; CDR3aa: CASSDPDRSSYEQYF
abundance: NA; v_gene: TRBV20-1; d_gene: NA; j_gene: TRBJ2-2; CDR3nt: TGCAGTGCCAGCAGTCCGGGGACGGAAACCGGGGAGCTGTTTTTT; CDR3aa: CSASSPGTETGELFF
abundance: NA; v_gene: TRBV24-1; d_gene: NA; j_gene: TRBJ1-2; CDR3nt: TGTGCCACCAGTGATTCTCACCCGGGGGTAGGCTATGGCTACACCTTC; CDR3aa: CATSDSHPGVGYGYTF
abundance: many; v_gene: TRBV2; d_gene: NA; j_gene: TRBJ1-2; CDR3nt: TGTGCCAGCAGTGAAGAGGGGAGAGGCTACACCTTC; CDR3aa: CASSEEGRGYTF
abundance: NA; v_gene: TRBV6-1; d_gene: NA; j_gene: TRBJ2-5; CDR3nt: TGTGTCAGCACGTGCAGCTTACAAGAGACCCAGTACTTC; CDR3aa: CVSTCSLQETQYF
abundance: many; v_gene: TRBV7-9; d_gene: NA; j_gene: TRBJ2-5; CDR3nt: TGTGCCAGCAGCGATAGAAAAGAGACCCAGTACTTC; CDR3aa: CASSDRKETQYF
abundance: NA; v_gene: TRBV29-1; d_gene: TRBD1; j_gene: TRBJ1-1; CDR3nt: TGCAGCGTTGAGACAGGGGGCTCTGAAGCTTTCTTT; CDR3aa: CSVETGGSEAFF
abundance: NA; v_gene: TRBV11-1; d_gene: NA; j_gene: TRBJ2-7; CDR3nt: TGTGCCAGCAGGTTTAGCGTGACCTACGAGCAGTACTTC; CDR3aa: CASRFSVTYEQYF
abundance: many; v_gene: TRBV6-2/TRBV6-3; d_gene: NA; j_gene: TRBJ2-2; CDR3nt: TGTGCCAGCAGTTCAGGGGGGCTGAAGGCCGGGGAGCTGTTTTTT; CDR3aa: CASSSGGLKAGELFF
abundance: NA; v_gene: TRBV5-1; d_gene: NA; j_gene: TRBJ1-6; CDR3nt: TGCGCCAGCAGCTTGTATGCAGGAGTTAATTCACCCCTCCACTTT; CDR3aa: CASSLYAGVNSPLHF
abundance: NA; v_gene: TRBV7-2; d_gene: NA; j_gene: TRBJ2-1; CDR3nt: TGTGCCAGCAGCTCCGGGAGCTCCTACAATGAGCGGTTCTTC; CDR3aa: CASSSGSSYNERFF
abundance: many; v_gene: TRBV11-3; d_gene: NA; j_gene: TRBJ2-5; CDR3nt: TGTGCCAGCAGCTATAACAGGGAAAAGACCCAGTACTTC; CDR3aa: CASSYNREKTQYF
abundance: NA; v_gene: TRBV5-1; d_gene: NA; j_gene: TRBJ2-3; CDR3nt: TGCGCCAGCAGCTTGACCGGGCTATACGCAGACACGCAGTATTTT; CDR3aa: CASSLTGLYADTQYF
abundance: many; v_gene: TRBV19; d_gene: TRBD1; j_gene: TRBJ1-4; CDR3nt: TGTGCCAGTAGCCATTTGCAGGGGGTTGGCACTAATGAAAAACTGTTTTTT; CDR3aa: CASSHLQGVGTNEKLFF
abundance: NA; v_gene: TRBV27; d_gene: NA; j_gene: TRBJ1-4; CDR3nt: TGTGCCAGCAGTTTATCAAGGGGTGCAACTAATGAAAAACTGTTTTTT; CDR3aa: CASSLSRGATNEKLFF
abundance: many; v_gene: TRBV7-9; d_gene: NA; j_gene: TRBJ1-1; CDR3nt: TGTGCCAGCAGCTTTATTAGGGGGGTTGGGAACACTGAAGCTTTCTTT; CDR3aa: CASSFIRGVGNTEAFF
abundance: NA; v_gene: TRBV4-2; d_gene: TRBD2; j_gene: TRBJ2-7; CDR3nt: TGTGCCAGCAGCCAAGAGGCTAGCGGGAGATTCGAATACGAGCAGTACTTC; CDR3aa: CASSQEASGRFEYEQYF
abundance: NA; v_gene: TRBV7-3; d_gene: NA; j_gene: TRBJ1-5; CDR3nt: TGTGCCAGCAGCTTAGGGGGCGCGGGCGATCAGCCCCAGCATTTT; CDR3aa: CASSLGGAGDQPQHF
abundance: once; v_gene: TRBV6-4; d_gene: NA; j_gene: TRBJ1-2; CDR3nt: TGTGCCAGCAGTCAGGTTGGCTACACCTTC; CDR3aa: CASSQVGYTF
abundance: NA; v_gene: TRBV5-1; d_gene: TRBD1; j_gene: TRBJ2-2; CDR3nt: TGCGCCAGCAGCTGGGACAGTACGAACGCGGGGGAGCTGTTTTTT; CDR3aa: CASSWDSTNAGELFF
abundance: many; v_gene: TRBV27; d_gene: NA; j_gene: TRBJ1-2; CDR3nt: TGTGCCAGCAGCCCCCGGTTGGGAGAAGGCTATGGCTACACCTTC; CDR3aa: CASSPRLGEGYGYTF
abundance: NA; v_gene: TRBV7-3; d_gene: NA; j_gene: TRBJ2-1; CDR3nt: TGTGCCAGCAGCTCTCCACGGGACGGTTATGAGCAGTTCTTC; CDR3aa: CASSSPRDGYEQFF
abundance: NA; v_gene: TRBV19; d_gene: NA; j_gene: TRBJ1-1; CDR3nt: TGTGCCAGTAGTATACAGGGCGGAAGCACTGAAGCTTTCTTT; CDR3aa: CASSIQGGSTEAFF
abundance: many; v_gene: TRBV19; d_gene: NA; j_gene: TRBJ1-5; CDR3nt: TGTGCCAGTAGTATCAGCAGGGGCGCGGGTCAGCCCCAGCATTTT; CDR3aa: CASSISRGAGQPQHF
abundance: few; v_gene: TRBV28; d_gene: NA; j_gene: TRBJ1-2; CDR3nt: TGTGCCAGCAGCCCGGGAGGGGGGGGACAAGTCTATGGCTACACCTTC; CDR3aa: CASSPGGGGQVYGYTF
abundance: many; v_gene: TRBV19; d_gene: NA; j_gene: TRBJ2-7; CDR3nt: TGTGCCAGTAGTAATGGCAGGGTCTCCTACGAGCAGTACTTC; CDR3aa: CASSNGRVSYEQYF
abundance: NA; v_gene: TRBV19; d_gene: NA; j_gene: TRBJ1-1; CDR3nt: TGCGCCAGTAGTATAGGGAATGGGGTTAAAACTGAAGCTTTCTTT; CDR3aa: CASSIGNGVKTEAFF
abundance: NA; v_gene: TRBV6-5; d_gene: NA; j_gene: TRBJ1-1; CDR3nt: TGTGCCAGCAGCAGGGCGAGCCGGAACACTGAAGCTTTCTTT; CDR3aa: CASSRASRNTEAFF
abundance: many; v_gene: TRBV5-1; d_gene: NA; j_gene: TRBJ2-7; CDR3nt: TGCGCCAGCAGCTTGGGTACTGACCGATCCTACGAGCAGTACTTC; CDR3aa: CASSLGTDRSYEQYF
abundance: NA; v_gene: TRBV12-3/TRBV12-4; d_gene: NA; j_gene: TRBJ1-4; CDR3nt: TGTGCCAGCAGTTTTGGGGCTTTAATAACAACTAATGAAAAACTGTTTTTT; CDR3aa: CASSFGALITTNEKLFF
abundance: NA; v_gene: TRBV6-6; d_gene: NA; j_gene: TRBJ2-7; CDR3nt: TGTGCCAGCACCCCCGGGGGACGCGGCGAGCAGTACTTC; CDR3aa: CASTPGGRGEQYF
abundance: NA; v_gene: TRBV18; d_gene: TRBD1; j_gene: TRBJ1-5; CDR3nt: TGTGCCAGCTCTCGAGGACAGGAACAGCCCCAGCATTTT; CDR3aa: CASSRGQEQPQHF
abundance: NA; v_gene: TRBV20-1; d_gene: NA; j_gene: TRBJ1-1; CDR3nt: TGCAGTGCGGAAGGGACATGGACTGAAGCTTTCTTT; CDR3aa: CSAEGTWTEAFF
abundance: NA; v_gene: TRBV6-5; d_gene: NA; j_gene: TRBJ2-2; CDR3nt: TGTGCCAGCAGTTACGGGACAGGGGAGCTGTTTTTT; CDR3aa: CASSYGTGELFF
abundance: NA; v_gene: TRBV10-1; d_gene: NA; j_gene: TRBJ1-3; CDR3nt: TGCGCCAGCAGTGAGTCCGGGACTTTTGGAAACACCATATATTTT; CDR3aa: CASSESGTFGNTIYF
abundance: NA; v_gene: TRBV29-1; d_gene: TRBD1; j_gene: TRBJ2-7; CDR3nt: TGCAGCGCTGGACAGGGAACCTACGAGCAGTACTTC; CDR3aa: CSAGQGTYEQYF
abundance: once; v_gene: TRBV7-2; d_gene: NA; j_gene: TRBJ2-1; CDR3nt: TGTGCCACCCAACGACAGGTGAACAATCAGCAGTTCTTC; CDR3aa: CATQRQVNNQQFF
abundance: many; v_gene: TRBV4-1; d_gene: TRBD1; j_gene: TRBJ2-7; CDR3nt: TGCGCCAGCAGCCGGCAACCTCGGGACAGGACCTCCTACGAGCAGTACTTC; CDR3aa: CASSRQPRDRTSYEQYF
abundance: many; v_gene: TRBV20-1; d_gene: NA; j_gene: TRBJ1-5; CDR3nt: TGCAGTGCTAGTTCAGGGATGAAGAATCAGCCCCAGCATTTT; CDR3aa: CSASSGMKNQPQHF
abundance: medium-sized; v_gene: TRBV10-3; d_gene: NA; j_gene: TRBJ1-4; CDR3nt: TGTGCCATCAGTGAGGATACAACTAATGAAAAACTGTTTTTT; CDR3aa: CAISEDTTNEKLFF
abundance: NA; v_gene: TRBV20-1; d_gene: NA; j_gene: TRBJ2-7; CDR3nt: TGCAGTGCTAGAGATCGGGATAGGGGCTTCTACGAGCAGTGCTTC; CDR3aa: CSARDRDRGFYEQCF
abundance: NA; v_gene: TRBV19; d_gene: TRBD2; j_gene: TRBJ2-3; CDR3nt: TGTGCCAGTGGTATAACAGCGGGAAGGACCACAGATACGCAGTATTTT; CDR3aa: CASGITAGRTTDTQYF
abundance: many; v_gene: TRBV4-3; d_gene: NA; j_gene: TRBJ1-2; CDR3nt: TGCGCCAGCAGCCACTCCCCCGACCGGTTCTATGGCTACACCTTC; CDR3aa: CASSHSPDRFYGYTF
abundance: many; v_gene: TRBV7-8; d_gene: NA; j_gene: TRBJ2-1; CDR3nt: TGTGCCAGCAGCAACCGCTACAGGGACGATGAGCAGTTCTTC; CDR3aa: CASSNRYRDDEQFF
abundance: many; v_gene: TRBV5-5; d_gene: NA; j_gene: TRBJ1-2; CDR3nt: TGTGCCAGCAGCTTTTCCGGGACACCTTACTATGGCTACACCTTC; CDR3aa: CASSFSGTPYYGYTF
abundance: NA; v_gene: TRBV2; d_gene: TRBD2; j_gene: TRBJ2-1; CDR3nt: TGTGCCAGCAGATCCGGGACTAGCGGGAGCAATGAGCAGTTCTTC; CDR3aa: CASRSGTSGSNEQFF
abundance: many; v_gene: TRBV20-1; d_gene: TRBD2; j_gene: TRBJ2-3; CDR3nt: TGCAGTGCTTGGACTAGCGGGAGGGCCGCAGATACGCAGTATTTT; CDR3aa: CSAWTSGRAADTQYF
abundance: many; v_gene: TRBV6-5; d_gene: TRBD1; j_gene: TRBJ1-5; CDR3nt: TGTGCCAGCAGCAGGGGGGGGGGCAATCAGCCCCAGCATTTT; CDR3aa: CASSRGGGNQPQHF
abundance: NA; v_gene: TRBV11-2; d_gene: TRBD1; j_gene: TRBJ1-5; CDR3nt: TGTGCCAGCAGCCCCGGGACAGGGGCCTTTAGCAATCAGCCCCAGCGTTTT; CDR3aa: CASSPGTGAFSNQPQRF
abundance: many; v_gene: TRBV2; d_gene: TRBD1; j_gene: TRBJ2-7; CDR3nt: TGTGCCAGCAGGCGGGACAGGGGGCGCCGGGAATCCTACGAGCAGTACTTC; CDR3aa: CASRRDRGRRESYEQYF
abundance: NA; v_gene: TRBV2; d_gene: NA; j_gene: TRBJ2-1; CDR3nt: TGTGCCAGCAGTGAAGCCCCCGACTACACCTACAATGAGCAGTTCTTC; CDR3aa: CASSEAPDYTYNEQFF